The 3 T cell receptor beta chains presented below share a single source sample, sequenced in a study of CD8 T cells in Susac syndrome. RNA was extracted with the RNeasy kit, and a quantity of roughly 0.45 to 1 ug was reverse transcribed using random hexamers. TCRdb processed the immunoSEQ multiplex PCR reads anew with MiXCR; each CDR3 protein has one entry. This sample carries roughly 250,000 distinct CDR3 sequences, roughly 95% of them seen once, and the ten largest clones take around 0.1%. The specimen was CD4+ T cells from PBMCs. The source of these receptors is a human donor with Susac syndrome.

The rearrangement uses TRBV5-1 and TRBJ1-2, with D possibly TRBD1 on 6 matching bases. Germline V gene sequence: CDR1 SGHRS, CDR2 YFSETQ. CDR3 length: 13 residues. The V gene lost 4 bases and the J gene lost 6 bases, with 13 bases spanning the gap. The CDR3 DNA is TGCGCCAGCAGCGATATGACAGGTCATGGCTACACCTTC. This codes for CASSDMTGHGYTF.

The chain carries TRBV29-1 and TRBJ1-3; weak D call: TRBD1 (5 bases). In germline, CDR1 is SQVTM, CDR2 ANQGSEA. V lost 7 bases, J lost 1 base, and 14 bases lay in between. The CDR3 has 14 amino acids. CDR3 sequence: CSGYDRGSGNTIYF. CDR3 DNA sequence: TGCAGCGGTTACGACAGAGGATCTGGAAACACCATATATTTT.

V usage is TRBV29-1 and J usage is TRBJ2-6; TRBD2 might be the D (6 bases). The CDR3 loop spans 14 amino acids. Trimming stripped 6 bases from V and 4 bases from J, with 13 bases between. CDR1 is SQVTM and CDR2 is ANQGSEA in the germline V gene. The CDR3 DNA sequence: TGCAGCGTATCCAGGGAGGCCGGGGCCAACGTCCTGACTTTC. It specifies CSVSREAGANVLTF. The full variable domain, in which reference TRBV29-1 and TRBJ2-6 provide the parts outside the CDR3, is SAVISQKPSRDICQRGTSLTIQCQVDSQVTMMFWYRQQPGQSLTLIATANQGSEATYESGFVIDKFPISRPNLTFSTLTVSNMSPEDSSIYLCSVSREAGANVLTFGAGSRLTVL.